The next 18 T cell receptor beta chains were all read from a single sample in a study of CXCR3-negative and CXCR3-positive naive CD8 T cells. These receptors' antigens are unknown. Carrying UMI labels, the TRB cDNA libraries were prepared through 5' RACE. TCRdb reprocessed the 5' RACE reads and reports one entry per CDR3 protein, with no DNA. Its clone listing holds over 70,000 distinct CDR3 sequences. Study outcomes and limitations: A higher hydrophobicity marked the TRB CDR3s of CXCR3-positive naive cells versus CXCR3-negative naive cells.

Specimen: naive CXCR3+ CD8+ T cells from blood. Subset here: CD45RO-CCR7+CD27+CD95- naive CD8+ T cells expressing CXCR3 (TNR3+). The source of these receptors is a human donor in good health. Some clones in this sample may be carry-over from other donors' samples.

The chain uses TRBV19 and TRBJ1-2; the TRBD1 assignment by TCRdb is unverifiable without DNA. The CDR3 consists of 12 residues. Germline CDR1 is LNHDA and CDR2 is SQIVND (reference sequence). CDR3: CASSPPGPGYTF.

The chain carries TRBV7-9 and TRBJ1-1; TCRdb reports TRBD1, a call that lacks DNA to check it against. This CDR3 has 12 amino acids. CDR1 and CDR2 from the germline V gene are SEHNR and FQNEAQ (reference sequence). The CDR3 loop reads CASSRGNTEAFF.

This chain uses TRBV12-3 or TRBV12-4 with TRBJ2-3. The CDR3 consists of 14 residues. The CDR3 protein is CASTLLGDTDTQYF.

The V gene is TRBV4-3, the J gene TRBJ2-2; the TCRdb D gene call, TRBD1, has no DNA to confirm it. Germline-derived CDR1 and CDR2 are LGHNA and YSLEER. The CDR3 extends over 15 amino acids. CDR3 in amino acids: CASSQDRGLTGELFF.

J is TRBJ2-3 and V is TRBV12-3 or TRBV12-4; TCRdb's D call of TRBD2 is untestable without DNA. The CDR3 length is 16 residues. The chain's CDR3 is CASSLDGGGETDTQYF.

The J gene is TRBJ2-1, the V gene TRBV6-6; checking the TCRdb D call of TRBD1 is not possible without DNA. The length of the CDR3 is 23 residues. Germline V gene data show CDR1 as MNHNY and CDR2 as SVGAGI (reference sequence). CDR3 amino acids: CASSYTPYHDMTEPLDGGLEQFF.

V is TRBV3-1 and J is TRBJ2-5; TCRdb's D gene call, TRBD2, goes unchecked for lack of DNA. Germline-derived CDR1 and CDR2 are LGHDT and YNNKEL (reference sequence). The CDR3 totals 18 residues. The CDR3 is CVSSQDREASGIQETQYF.

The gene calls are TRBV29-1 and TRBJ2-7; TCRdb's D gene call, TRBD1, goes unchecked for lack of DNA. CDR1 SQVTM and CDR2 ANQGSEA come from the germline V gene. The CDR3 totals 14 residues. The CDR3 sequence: CSVVNRASSYEQYF.

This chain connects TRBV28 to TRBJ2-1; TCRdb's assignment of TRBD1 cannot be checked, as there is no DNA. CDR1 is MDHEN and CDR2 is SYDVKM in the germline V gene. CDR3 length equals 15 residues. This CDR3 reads CASSYQGQSYNEQFF. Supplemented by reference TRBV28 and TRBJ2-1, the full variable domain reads DVKVTQSSRYLVKRTGEKVFLECVQDMDHENMFWYRQDPGLGLRLIYFSYDVKMKEKGDIPEGYSVSREKKERFSLILESASTNQTSMYLCASSYQGQSYNEQFFGPGTRLTVL.

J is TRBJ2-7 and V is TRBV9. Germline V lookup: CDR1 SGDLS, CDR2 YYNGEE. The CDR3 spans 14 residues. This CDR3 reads CASSVGGQPYEQYF. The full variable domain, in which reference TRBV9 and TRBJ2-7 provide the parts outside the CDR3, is DSGVTQTPKHLITATGQRVTLRCSPRSGDLSVYWYQQSLDQGLQFLIQYYNGEERAKGNILERFSAQQFPDLHSELNLSSLELGDSALYFCASSVGGQPYEQYFGPGTRLTVT.

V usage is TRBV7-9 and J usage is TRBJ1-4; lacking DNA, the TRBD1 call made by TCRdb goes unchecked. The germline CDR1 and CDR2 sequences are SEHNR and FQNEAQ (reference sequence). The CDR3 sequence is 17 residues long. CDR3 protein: CASSSSGQGITNEKLFF.

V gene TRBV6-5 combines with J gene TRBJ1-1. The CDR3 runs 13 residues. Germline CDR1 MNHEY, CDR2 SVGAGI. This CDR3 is CASSYSADTEAFF.

The CDR3 is CSVEASDLGHSGANVLTF. The chain recombines TRBV29-1 with TRBJ2-6. The CDR3 totals 18 residues. Germline V gene data show CDR1 as SQVTM and CDR2 as ANQGSEA.

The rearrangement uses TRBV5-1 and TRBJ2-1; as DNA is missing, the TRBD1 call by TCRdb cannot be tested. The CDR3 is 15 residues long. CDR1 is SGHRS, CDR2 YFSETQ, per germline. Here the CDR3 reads CASSLDIGVANEQFF.

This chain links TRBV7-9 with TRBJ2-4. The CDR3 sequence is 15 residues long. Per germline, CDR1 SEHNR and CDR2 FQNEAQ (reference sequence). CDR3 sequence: CASSSSDLAKNIQYF. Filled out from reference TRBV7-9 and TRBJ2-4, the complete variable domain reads DTGVSQNPRHKITKRGQNVTFRCDPISEHNRLYWYRQTLGQGPEFLTYFQNEAQLEKSRLLSDRFSAERPKGSFSTLEIQRTEQGDSAMYLCASSSSDLAKNIQYFGAGTRLSVL.

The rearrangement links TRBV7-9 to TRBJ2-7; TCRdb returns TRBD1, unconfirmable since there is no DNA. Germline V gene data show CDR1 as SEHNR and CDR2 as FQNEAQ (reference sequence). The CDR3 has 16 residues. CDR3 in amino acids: CASSLGAGGTTYEQYF.

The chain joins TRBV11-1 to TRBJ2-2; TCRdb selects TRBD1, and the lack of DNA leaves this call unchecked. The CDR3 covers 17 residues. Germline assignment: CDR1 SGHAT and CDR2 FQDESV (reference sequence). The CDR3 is CASSYRGTGLHTGELFF.

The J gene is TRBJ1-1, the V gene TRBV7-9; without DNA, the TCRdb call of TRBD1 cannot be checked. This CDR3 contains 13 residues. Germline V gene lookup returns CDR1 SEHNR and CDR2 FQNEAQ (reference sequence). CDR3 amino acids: CASSLLQAIEAFF.